The present entry profiles one T cell receptor beta chain with its context. The antigen is undetermined. These data are taken from a study of post-analysis software for immune sequencing data. Researchers reported that TCR beta cDNA libraries carried unique molecular identifiers. The source material, roughly 0.9 to 10 million T cells, gave rise to roughly 500,000 cDNA molecules. TCRdb ran MiXCR on the PCR reads and lists one entry per CDR3 protein. The sample includes roughly 670,000 distinct CDR3 sequences, around 60% of them seen just once. The study's findings and limits: People with multiple sclerosis had a significantly lower normalized Chao1 diversity than controls did.

The receptor's source is a girl aged 2 to 9 with multiple sclerosis. The sample comprised blood.

In nucleotides, the CDR3 is TGCAGTGCTAGAGTCGGGACAGCTCAAGAGACCCAGTACTTC. Translated, it gives CSARVGTAQETQYF. This chain links TRBV20-1 with TRBJ2-5; 7 bases map to TRBD1. The CDR3 covers 14 residues. The ends lost 1 base at V and 2 bases at J; junction bases unmatched: 4. CDR1 and CDR2 from the germline V gene are DFQATT and SNEGSKA (reference sequence).